This TCR beta chain was identified during a study of T-cell reconstitution after alpha-beta-depleted transplantation in children. Overall study results and limits: Hyperexpanded clones declined; after one year, newly produced T cells mostly supplied diversity.

This clonotype was counted at least ten times. Its antigen is undetermined. This CDR3 region has 14 residues. CDR1 is MDHEN and CDR2 is SYDVKM in the germline V gene. Trimming stripped 6 bases from V and 2 bases from J, with 14 bases between. TCRbeta library preparation incorporated unique molecular identifiers. TCRdb independently ran MiXCR on the PCR reads; one entry per CDR3 protein. This table holds 190,000 or so distinct CDR3 sequences, approximately 6% found once. The chain carries TRBV28 and TRBJ2-7; the D gene is possibly TRBD2 (6 bases). Sequenced material: PBMCs, taken before TCRalphabeta/CD19-depleted stem cell transplant. The receptor was derived from a girl in the first two years of life with combined immunodeficiency, due to receive a stem cell transplant. DNA for the CDR3: TGTGCCAGCAGATACAGTCGGGGGACCTACGAGCAGTACTTC. This sequence encodes CASRYSRGTYEQYF.